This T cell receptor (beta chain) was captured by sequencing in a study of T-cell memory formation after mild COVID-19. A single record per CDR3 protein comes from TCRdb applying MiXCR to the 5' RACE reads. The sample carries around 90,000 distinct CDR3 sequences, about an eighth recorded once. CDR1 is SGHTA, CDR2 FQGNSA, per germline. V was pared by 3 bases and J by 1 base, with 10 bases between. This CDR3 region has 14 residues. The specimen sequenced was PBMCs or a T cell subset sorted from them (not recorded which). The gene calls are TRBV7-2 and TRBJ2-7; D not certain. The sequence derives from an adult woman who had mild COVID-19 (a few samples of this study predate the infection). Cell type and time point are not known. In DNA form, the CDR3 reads TGTGCCAGCAGCTTGGTCTCGCCTTCCTACGAGCAGTACTTC. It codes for CASSLVSPSYEQYF.